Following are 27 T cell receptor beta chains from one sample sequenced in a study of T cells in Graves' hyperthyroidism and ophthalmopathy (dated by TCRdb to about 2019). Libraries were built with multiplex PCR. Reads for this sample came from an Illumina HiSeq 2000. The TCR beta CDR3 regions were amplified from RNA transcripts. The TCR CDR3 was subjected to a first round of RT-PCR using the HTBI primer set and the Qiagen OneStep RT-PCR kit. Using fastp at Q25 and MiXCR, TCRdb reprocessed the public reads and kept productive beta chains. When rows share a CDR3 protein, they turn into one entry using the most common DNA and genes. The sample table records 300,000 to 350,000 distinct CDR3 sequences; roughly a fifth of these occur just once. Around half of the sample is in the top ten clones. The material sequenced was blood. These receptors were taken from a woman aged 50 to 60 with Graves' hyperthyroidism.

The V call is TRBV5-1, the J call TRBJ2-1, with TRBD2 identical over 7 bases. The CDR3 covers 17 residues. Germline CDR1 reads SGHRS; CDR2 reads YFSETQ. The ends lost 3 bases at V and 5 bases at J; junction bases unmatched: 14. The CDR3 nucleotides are TGCGCCAGCAGCTCAACGCCGGGTCTAGCGGCGAACAATGAGCAGTTCTTC. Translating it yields CASSSTPGLAANNEQFF.

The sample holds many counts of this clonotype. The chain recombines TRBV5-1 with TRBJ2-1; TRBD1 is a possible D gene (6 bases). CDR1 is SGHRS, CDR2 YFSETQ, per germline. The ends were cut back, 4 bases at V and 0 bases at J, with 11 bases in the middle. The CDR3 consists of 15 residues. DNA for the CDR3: TGCGCCAGCAGCACCCGACAGGTCTCCTACAATGAGCAGTTCTTC. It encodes CASSTRQVSYNEQFF. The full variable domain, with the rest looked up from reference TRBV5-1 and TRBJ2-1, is KAGVTQTPRYLIKTRGQQVTLSCSPISGHRSVSWYQQTPGQGLQFLFEYFSETQRNKGNFPGRFSGRQFSNSRSEMNVSTLELGDSALYLCASSTRQVSYNEQFFGPGTRLTVL.

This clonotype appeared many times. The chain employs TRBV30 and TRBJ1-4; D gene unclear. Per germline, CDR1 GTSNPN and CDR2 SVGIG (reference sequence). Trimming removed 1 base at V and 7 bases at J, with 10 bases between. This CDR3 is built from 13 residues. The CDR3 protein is CAWSGGRGEKLFF. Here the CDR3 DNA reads TGTGCCTGGAGTGGAGGACGGGGTGAAAAACTGTTTTTT.

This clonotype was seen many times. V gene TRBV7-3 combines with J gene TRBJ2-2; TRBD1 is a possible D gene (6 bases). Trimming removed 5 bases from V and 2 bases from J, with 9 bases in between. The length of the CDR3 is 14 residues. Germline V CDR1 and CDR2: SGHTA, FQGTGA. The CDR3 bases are TGTGCCAGCAGCGGGGACATTAACACCGGGGAGCTGTTTTTT. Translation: CASSGDINTGELFF. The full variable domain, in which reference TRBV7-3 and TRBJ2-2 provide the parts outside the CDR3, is GAGVSQTPSNKVTEKGKYVELRCDPISGHTALYWYRQSLGQGPEFLIYFQGTGAADDSGLPNDRFFAVRPEGSVSTLKIQRTERGDSAVYLCASSGDINTGELFFGEGSRLTVL.

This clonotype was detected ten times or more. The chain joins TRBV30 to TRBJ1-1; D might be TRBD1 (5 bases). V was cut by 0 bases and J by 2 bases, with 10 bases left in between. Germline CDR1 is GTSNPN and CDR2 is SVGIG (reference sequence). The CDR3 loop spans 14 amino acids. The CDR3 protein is CAWSVQGTNTEAFF. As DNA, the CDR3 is TGTGCCTGGAGTGTACAAGGGACCAACACTGAAGCTTTCTTT.

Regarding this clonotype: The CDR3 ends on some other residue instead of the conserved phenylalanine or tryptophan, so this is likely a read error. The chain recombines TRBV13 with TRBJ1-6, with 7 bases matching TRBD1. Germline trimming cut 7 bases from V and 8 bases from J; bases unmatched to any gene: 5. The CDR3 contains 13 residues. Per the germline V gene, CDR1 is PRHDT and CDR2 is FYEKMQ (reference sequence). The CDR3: CASNRQGDSPLHC. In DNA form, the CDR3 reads TGTGCCAGCAACAGACAGGGTGATTCACCCCTCCACTGT.

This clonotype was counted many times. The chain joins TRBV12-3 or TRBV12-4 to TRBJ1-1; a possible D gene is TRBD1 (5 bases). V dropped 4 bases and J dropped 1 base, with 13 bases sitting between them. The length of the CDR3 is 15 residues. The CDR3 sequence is CASSSPRGSNTEAFF. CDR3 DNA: TGTGCCAGCAGTTCCCCACGGGGGTCGAACACTGAAGCTTTCTTT.

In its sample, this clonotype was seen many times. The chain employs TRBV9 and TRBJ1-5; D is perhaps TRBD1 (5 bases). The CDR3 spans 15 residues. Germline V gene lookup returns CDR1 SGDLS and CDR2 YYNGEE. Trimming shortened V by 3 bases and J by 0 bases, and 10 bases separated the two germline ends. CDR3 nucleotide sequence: TGTGCCAGCAGCGCCCAGGGATATAGCAATCAGCCCCAGCATTTT. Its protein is CASSAQGYSNQPQHF.

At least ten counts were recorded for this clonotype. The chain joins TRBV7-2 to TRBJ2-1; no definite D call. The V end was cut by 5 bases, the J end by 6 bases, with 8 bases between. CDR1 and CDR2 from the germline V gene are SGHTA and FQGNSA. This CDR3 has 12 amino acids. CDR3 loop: CASSRGVNEQFF. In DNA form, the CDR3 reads TGTGCCAGCAGCCGCGGCGTCAATGAGCAGTTCTTC.

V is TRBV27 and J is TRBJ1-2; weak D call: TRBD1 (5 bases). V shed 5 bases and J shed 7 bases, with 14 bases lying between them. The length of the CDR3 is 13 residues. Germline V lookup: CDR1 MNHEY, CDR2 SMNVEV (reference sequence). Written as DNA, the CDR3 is TGTGCCAGCAGTGGGACGGACGTGGGTGGCTACACCTTC. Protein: CASSGTDVGGYTF.

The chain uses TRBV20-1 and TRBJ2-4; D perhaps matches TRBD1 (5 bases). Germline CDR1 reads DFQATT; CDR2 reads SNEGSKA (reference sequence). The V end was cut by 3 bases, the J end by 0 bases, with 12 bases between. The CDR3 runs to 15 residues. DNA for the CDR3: TGCAGTGCTAGTAATAGGACACTAGCCAAAAACATTCAGTACTTC. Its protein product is CSASNRTLAKNIQYF.

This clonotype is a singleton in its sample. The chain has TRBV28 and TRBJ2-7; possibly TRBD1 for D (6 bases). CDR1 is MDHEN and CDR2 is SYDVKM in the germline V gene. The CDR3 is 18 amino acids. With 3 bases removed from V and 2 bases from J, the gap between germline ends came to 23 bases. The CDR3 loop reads CASSFAIFWDTDAYEQYF. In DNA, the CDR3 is TGTGCCAGCAGTTTTGCGATTTTTTGGGACACCGACGCCTACGAGCAGTACTTC.

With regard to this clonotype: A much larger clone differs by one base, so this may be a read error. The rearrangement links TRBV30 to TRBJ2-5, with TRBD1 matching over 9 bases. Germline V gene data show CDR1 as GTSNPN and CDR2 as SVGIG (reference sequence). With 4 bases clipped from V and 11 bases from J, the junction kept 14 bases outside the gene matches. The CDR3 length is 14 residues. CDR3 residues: CAWTGTGYYNEQYF. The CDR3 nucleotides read TGTGCCTGGACAGGGACAGGGTACTACAATGAGCAGTACTTC. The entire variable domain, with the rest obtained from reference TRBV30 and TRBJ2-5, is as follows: SQTIHQWPATLVQPVGSPLSLECTVEGTSNPNLYWYRQAAGRGLQLLFYSVGIGQISSEVPQNLSASRPQDRQFILSSKKLLLSDSGFYLCAWTGTGYYNEQYFGPGTRLLVL.

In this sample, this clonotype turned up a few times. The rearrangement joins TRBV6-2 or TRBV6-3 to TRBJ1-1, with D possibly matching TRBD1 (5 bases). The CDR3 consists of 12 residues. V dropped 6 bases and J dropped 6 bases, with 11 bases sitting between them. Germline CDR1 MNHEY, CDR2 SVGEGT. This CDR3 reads CASRWGVAEAFF. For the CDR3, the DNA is TGTGCCAGCAGGTGGGGGGTCGCTGAAGCTTTCTTT.

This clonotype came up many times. This chain's CDR3 is CASIGTQETQYF. For the CDR3, the DNA is TGTGCCAGCATCGGGACACAAGAGACCCAGTACTTC. V usage is TRBV2 and J usage is TRBJ2-5; a possible D gene is TRBD1 (6 bases). Germline CDR1 reads SNHLY; CDR2 reads FYNNEI. The V end was cut by 7 bases, the J end by 2 bases, with 8 bases between. The CDR3 is made up of 12 amino acids.

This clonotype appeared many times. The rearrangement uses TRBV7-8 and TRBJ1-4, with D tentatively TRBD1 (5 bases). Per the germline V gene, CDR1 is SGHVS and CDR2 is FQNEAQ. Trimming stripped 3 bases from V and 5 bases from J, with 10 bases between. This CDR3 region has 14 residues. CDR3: CASSFNRRNEKLFF. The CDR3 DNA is TGTGCCAGCAGCTTTAACAGGCGGAATGAAAAACTGTTTTTT.

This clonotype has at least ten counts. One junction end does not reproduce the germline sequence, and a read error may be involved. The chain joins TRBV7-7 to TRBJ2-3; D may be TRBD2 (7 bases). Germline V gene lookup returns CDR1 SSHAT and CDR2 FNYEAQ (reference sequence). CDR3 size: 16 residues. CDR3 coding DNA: TGTGCTAGCAGCTTAGGGGGGGCATCTAGCACAGATACGCAGTATTTT. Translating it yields CASSLGGASSTDTQYF. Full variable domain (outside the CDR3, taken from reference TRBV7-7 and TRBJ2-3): GAGVSQSPRYKVTKRGQDVTLRCDPISSHATLYWYQQALGQGPEFLTYFNYEAQPDKSGLPSDRFSAERPEGSISTLTIQRTEQRDSAMYRCASSLGGASSTDTQYFGPGTRLTVL.

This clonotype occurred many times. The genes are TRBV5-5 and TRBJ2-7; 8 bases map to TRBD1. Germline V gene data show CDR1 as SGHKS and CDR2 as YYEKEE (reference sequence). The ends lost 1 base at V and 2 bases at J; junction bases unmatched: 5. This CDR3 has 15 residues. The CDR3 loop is CASSLKGQGTYEQYF. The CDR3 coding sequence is TGTGCCAGCAGCTTGAAAGGACAGGGAACCTACGAGCAGTACTTC.

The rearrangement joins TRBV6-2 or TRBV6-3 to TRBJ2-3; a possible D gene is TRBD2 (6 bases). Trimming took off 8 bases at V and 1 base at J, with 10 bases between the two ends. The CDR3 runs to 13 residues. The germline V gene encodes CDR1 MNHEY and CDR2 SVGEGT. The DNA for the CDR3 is TGTGCCAGCCGGGAGTACGGCACAGATACGCAGTATTTT. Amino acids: CASREYGTDTQYF.

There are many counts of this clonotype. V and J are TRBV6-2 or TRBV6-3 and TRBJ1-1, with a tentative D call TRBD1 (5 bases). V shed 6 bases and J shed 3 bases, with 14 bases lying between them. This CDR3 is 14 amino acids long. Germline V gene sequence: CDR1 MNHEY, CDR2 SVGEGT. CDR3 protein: CASSPGPPDTEAFF. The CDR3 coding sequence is TGTGCCAGCAGCCCGGGGCCCCCTGACACTGAAGCTTTCTTT.

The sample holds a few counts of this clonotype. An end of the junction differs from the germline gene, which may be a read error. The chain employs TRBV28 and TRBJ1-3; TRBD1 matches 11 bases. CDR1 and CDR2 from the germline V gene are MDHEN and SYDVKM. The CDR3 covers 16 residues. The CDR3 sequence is CASSLPGQGAGNTMYF. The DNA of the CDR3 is TGTGCCAGCAGTTTGCCCGGACAGGGGGCAGGAAACACCATGTATTTT.

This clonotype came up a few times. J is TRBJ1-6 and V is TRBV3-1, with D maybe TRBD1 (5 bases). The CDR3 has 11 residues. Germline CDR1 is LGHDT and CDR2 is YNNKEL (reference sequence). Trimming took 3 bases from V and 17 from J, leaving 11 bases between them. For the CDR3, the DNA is TGTGCCAGCAGCCAGGGGGGTAGGTTCCACTTT. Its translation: CASSQGGRFHF.

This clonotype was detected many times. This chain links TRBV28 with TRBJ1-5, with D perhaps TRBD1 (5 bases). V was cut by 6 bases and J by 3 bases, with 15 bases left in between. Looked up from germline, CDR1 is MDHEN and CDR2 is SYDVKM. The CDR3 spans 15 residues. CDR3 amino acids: CASSPQRGVNQPQHF. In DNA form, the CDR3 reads TGTGCCAGCAGCCCCCAACGGGGGGTCAATCAGCCCCAGCATTTT.

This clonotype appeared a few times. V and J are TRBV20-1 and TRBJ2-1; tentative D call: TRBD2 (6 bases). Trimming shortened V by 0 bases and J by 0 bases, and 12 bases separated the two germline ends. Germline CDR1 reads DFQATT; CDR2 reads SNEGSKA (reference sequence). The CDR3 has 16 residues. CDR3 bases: TGCAGTGCTAGAGATGTCGGGGGACCCTCCTACAATGAGCAGTTCTTC. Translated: CSARDVGGPSYNEQFF.

The CDR3 DNA sequence: TGTGCCAGCAGCCTCTGGACTAGCGGGGGCAAAAACATTCAGTACTTC. It encodes CASSLWTSGGKNIQYF. The gene calls are TRBV25-1 and TRBJ2-4; 13 positions match TRBD2. From germline, CDR1 is MGHDK and CDR2 SYGVNS. The length of the CDR3 is 16 residues. Trimming cost V 6 bases and J 3 bases; bases outside gene matches: 5.

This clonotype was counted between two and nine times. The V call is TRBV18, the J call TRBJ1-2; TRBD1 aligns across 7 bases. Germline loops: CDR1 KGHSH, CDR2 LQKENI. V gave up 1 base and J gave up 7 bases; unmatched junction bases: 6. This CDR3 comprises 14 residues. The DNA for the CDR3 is TGTGCCAGCTCACCACTCGGACAGGAGGGTGGCTACACCTTC. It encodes CASSPLGQEGGYTF.

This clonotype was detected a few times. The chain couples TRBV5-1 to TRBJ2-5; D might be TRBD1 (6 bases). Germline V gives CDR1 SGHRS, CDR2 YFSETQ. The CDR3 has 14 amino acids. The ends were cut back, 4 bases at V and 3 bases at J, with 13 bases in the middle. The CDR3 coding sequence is TGCGCCAGCAGCAAGAGCAGGGGTAAAGAGACCCAGTACTTC. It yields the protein CASSKSRGKETQYF.